This T cell receptor (beta chain) emerged from a study of OX40 agonist ivuxolimab in advanced cancers. Background on the study: A mean age of approximately 60 years, range 23 to 79, was recorded, and approximately 85% were male. Study-wide results and limits: Expansion of clones was among the lowest in partial responders at 0.1-3.0 mg/kg. By week 6 at 0.1 to 3.0 mg/kg, blood CD4+ and CD8+ T cells had expanded clonally.

Germline V gene sequence: CDR1 MDHEN, CDR2 SYDVKM. V shed 7 bases and J shed 4 bases, with 12 bases lying between them. This CDR3 is 13 amino acids long. Profiled with immunoSEQ multiplex PCR; TCRdb holds only in-frame clones, not every one. The profile shows 70,000 or so clones, nearly 90% of them singletons. Patients with a history of autoimmune disease or on systemic immunosuppression were excluded. This clone was seen only once. The target antigen is unknown. The sample was CD4+ or CD8+ T cells sorted from blood, taken in a trial of the OX40 agonist ivuxolimab. This TCR came from an adult with an advanced solid tumor such as melanoma, head and neck, liver or kidney cancer. The chain joins TRBV28 to TRBJ2-3; no clear D. CDR3 loop: CASTQKGPDTQYF. CDR3 nucleotides: TGTGCCAGCACTCAAAAGGGCCCAGATACGCAGTATTTT.